Below are 23 T cell receptor beta chains sequenced from a single sample in a study of blood T cell repertoires in COVID-19. Repertoires were generated with immunoSEQ multiplex PCR, while TCRdb's copy carries only in-frame clones and drops some. Of some 260,000 clones in the sample, roughly 85% were seen once. The specimen sequenced was peripheral blood. The receptor set was obtained from a man aged 18 to 29 with active or convalescent COVID-19.

The chain combines TRBV7-3 with TRBJ2-7; 7 nucleotides line up with TRBD2. The germline CDR1 and CDR2 sequences are SGHTA and FQGTGA. The CDR3 totals 12 residues. V gave up 8 bases and J gave up 3 bases; unmatched junction bases: 4. The CDR3 protein is CASGRDHYEQYF. For the CDR3, the DNA is TGTGCCAGCGGGAGGGACCACTACGAGCAGTACTTC. The whole variable domain, remainder taken from reference TRBV7-3 and TRBJ2-7, is GAGVSQTPSNKVTEKGKYVELRCDPISGHTALYWYRQSLGQGPEFLIYFQGTGAADDSGLPNDRFFAVRPEGSVSTLKIQRTERGDSAVYLCASGRDHYEQYFGPGTRLTVT.

The chain combines TRBV24-1 with TRBJ1-1; D not certain. The CDR3 covers 13 residues. Germline loops: CDR1 KGHDR, CDR2 SFDVKD. V was trimmed by 1 base and J by 11 bases, leaving 13 bases between them. The chain's CDR3 is CATSDFSGRWAFF. The CDR3 coding sequence is TGTGCCACCAGTGATTTCTCGGGTCGGTGGGCTTTCTTT.

This rearrangement joins TRBV12-3 or TRBV12-4 to TRBJ2-1; D is perhaps TRBD1 (5 bases). V lost 2 bases and J 7 bases, leaving 9 bases between the germline ends. The CDR3 loop spans 13 amino acids. The CDR3 DNA reads as TGTGCCAGCAGTTTACATAGGGGTAATGAGCAGTTCTTC. Amino acids: CASSLHRGNEQFF.

The V and J genes are TRBV19 and TRBJ2-2; 8 bases fit TRBD1. Trimming cost V 6 bases and J 4 bases; bases outside gene matches: 4. The CDR3 runs to 14 residues. CDR1 is LNHDA and CDR2 is SQIVND in the germline V gene (reference sequence). The CDR3 DNA reads TGTGCCAGTAGCCCAGGGGGCGGCACCGGGGAGCTGTTTTTT. Encoded protein: CASSPGGGTGELFF.

The J gene is TRBJ2-1, the V gene TRBV30, with 8 bases identical to TRBD2. The CDR3 length is 18 residues. Trimming at V came to 7 bases and at J to 4 bases, leaving 21 bases not matched to a gene. Germline V gene lookup returns CDR1 GTSNPN and CDR2 SVGIG (reference sequence). CDR3 sequence (DNA): TGTGCCTTCCTAAGTAAGGGTAGCGGGGCCCGGGCGTACAATGAGCAGTTCTTC. Translated, it gives CAFLSKGSGARAYNEQFF.

This chain connects TRBV6-5 to TRBJ2-7, with 9 bases lining up with TRBD2. This CDR3 has 16 amino acids. The V and J ends lost 4 bases and 6 bases, in that order; junction bases with no gene match: 13. CDR1 is MNHEY and CDR2 is SVGAGI in the germline V gene. In DNA form, the CDR3 reads TGTGCCAGCAGTTCGCCAGCGGGGGGCGCGAGCCTCGAGCAGTACTTC. This sequence encodes CASSSPAGGASLEQYF.

This CDR3 reads CASSVEAGGPPDTQYF. In nucleotides, the CDR3 is TGTGCCAGCAGCGTAGAGGCGGGAGGCCCCCCAGATACGCAGTATTTT. The V and J genes are TRBV9 and TRBJ2-3, with 8 nucleotides matching TRBD2. V lost 0 bases, J lost 4 bases, and 7 bases stayed unmatched. Germline CDR1 reads SGDLS; CDR2 reads YYNGEE. The CDR3 contains 16 residues.

The chain employs TRBV5-1 and TRBJ2-5; possible D gene TRBD2, 5 bases. The length of the CDR3 is 13 residues. From germline, CDR1 is SGHRS and CDR2 YFSETQ. V dropped 4 bases and J dropped 2 bases, with 9 bases sitting between them. The DNA for the CDR3 is TGCGCCAGCAGCCCGAGGGATCAAGAGACCCAGTACTTC. It codes for CASSPRDQETQYF.

This clone was observed a single time. This chain uses TRBV29-1 with TRBJ2-2, with D perhaps TRBD1 (5 bases). V dropped 3 bases and J dropped 0 bases, with 11 bases sitting between them. The CDR3 length is 15 residues. Germline V gene sequence: CDR1 SQVTM, CDR2 ANQGSEA. CDR3 sequence (DNA): TGCAGCGTTGATTCCCAGGGCGCGAACACCGGGGAGCTGTTTTTT. As protein: CSVDSQGANTGELFF.

The V gene is TRBV10-2, the J gene TRBJ1-6; D unresolved. The CDR3 runs to 18 residues. The germline CDR1 and CDR2 sequences are WSHSY and SAAADI. The V and J ends lost 8 bases and 0 bases respectively, with 20 bases between them. The CDR3 spells CASGYSGGSTSYNSPLHF. CDR3 DNA: TGCGCCAGCGGGTACTCAGGAGGGTCGACCTCCTATAATTCACCCCTCCACTTT.

The gene calls are TRBV19 and TRBJ1-5, with D possibly TRBD1 on 5 matching bases. The CDR3 runs 16 residues. Trimming pared 0 bases from V and 7 bases from J, leaving 16 bases between. Germline CDR1 reads LNHDA; CDR2 reads SQIVND (reference sequence). CDR3 in DNA: TGTGCCAGTAGTATAGATCTTGGCAGGGCAGGACAGCCCCAGCATTTT. Protein product: CASSIDLGRAGQPQHF.

J is TRBJ2-1 and V is TRBV20-1, with unresolved D. The CDR3 is made up of 11 amino acids. Germline V gene lookup returns CDR1 DFQATT and CDR2 SNEGSKA (reference sequence). V dropped 3 bases and J dropped 5 bases, with 5 bases sitting between them. CDR3 protein: CSASWHNEQFF. The CDR3 DNA follows: TGCAGTGCTAGTTGGCACAATGAGCAGTTCTTC.

The V call is TRBV4-3, the J call TRBJ2-1, with D possibly matching TRBD2 (5 bases). The V and J ends lost 0 bases and 5 bases respectively, with 11 bases between them. Germline CDR1 LGHNA, CDR2 YSLEER. The CDR3 is 15 residues long. DNA for the CDR3: TGCGCCAGCAGCCAAGATAACAAGGGAGACAATGAGCAGTTCTTC. Translation gives CASSQDNKGDNEQFF.

V and J are TRBV19 and TRBJ1-1, with 8 bases lining up with TRBD1. Trimming removed 4 bases from V and 8 bases from J; junction bases left unmatched: 6. The CDR3 is 13 residues long. The germline V gene encodes CDR1 LNHDA and CDR2 SQIVND (reference sequence). The CDR3 region has the DNA TGTGCCAGTAGTACTACAGGGGGAATAGAAGCTTTCTTT. Translated, it gives CASSTTGGIEAFF.

The chain employs TRBV5-4 and TRBJ2-1, with D tentatively TRBD1 (6 bases). V lost 4 bases to trimming and J lost 2 bases, with 19 bases between them. This CDR3 contains 17 residues. Germline V lookup: CDR1 SGHNT, CDR2 YYREEE (reference sequence). The CDR3 reads CASSPRQDQAAYNEQFF. The CDR3 region has the DNA TGTGCCAGCAGCCCCCGACAGGATCAAGCCGCCTACAATGAGCAGTTCTTC.

The rearrangement uses TRBV7-2 and TRBJ2-7; 7 bases agree with TRBD2. V trimming: 4 bases; J trimming: 0 bases; junction bases outside the gene matches: 9. The V gene's germline CDR1 is SGHTA and CDR2 FQGNSA. CDR3 length: 16 amino acids. Written as DNA, the CDR3 is TGTGCCAGCAGCTGGGGGGGAACGGGGAGCTCCTACGAGCAGTACTTC. Translated: CASSWGGTGSSYEQYF.

As concerns this clone: The same CDR3 also results from other DNA sequences found in this sample. This chain joins TRBV6-5 and TRBJ2-5, with a tentative D call TRBD1 (6 bases). The germline V and J ends were trimmed by 0 bases and 5 bases, with 10 bases remaining between them. The CDR3 length is 14 residues. Germline assignment: CDR1 MNHEY and CDR2 SVGAGI. CDR3 region: CASSYSRGQETQYF. The CDR3 DNA reads TGTGCCAGCAGTTACTCCCGAGGACAGGAGACCCAGTACTTC.

The rearrangement joins TRBV11-2 to TRBJ1-2; 7 nucleotides match TRBD1. The CDR3 length is 13 residues. V trimming: 7 bases; J trimming: 2 bases; junction bases outside the gene matches: 4. Germline lookup yields CDR1 SGHAT and CDR2 FQNNGV. As DNA, the CDR3 is TGTGCCAGCACCCAGACAGGGAACTATGGCTACACCTTC. Translated: CASTQTGNYGYTF.

V and J are TRBV5-1 and TRBJ1-2; D remains unclear. This CDR3 is built from 12 residues. Looked up from germline, CDR1 is SGHRS and CDR2 is YFSETQ. V lost 4 bases and J 7 bases, leaving 11 bases between the germline ends. The CDR3 DNA sequence: TGCGCCAGCAGCCTTCCCCCGAGTGGCTACACCTTC. This gives the protein CASSLPPSGYTF.

The V and J genes are TRBV2 and TRBJ1-6; D gene unclear. Trimming removed 2 bases at V and 6 bases at J, with 5 bases between. Germline assignment: CDR1 SNHLY and CDR2 FYNNEI. The CDR3 has 13 residues. In nucleotides, the CDR3 is TGTGCCAGCAGTGAACCTCTTAATTCACCCCTCCACTTT. Translating it yields CASSEPLNSPLHF.

DNA of the CDR3: TGCGCCAGCAGCCAAGAAGTTCTGCGGGAGTTGAACACCGGGGAGCTGTTTTTT. This encodes CASSQEVLRELNTGELFF. The rearrangement uses TRBV4-3 and TRBJ2-2, with 7 nucleotides matching TRBD2. Germline CDR1 and CDR2: LGHNA and YSLEER. CDR3 length: 18 residues. The ends lost 0 bases at V and 1 base at J; junction bases unmatched: 8.

The CDR3 DNA follows: TGTGCCAGCACCCCCCCAGGGGCAGAAGTAGGAACCGGGGAGCTGTTTTTT. Its protein is CASTPPGAEVGTGELFF. This chain uses TRBV6-2 or TRBV6-3 with TRBJ2-2; the D gene is possibly TRBD1 (6 bases). The germline V gene encodes CDR1 MNHEY and CDR2 SVGEGT. This CDR3 is 17 amino acids long. V was trimmed by 7 bases and J by 5 bases, leaving 23 bases between them.

The rearrangement joins TRBV7-6 to TRBJ2-2; the D gene is possibly TRBD2 (6 bases). The CDR3 has 14 residues. Per germline, CDR1 SGHVS and CDR2 FNYEAQ. V was pared by 4 bases and J by 9 bases, with 15 bases between. The CDR3 reads CASSYLLGGRELFF. Here the CDR3 DNA reads TGTGCCAGCAGCTACCTTTTGGGGGGACGGGAGCTGTTTTTT.